This T cell receptor (beta chain) was found in a study of T cell responses to AZD1222 COVID-19 vaccine (dated by TCRdb to the early 2020s). Background on the whole study: AZD1222 recipients with second doses at about 4 weeks or about 12 weeks were pooled, because spike-specific TCR depth and breadth did not differ between schedules. TCR sequencing was performed for 230 to 250 trial participants, of whom about 200 were given two doses of AZD1222 and some 26 were given two doses of MenACWY control vaccine. Enrollment into the trials was organized by age into subgroups of 18-55, 56-69 and 70-plus years, and those subgroups contained about 160, 30 and 59 TCR-sequenced participants, respectively.

The CDR3 regions of human TCRbeta chains were subjected to immunosequencing. As for how the authors treated the data: TCRs in the repertoires were matched against a reference library of SARS-CoV-2-specific TCRs that had been generated with the MIRA antigen-specificity platform. Breadth was defined as the fraction of unique TCRs that were SARS-CoV-2-associated. Depth was defined as the fraction of total T cells that were SARS-CoV-2-associated. Using the MIRA data, every spike-specific TCR was mapped to the spike region that the TCR reacted to and assigned to either a CD4 or a CD8 class. Log10-transformed breadth and depth values were compared by one-way ANOVA with Sidak's multiple comparisons tests. Not all clones reach the TCRdb copy of this immuneACCESS table, which keeps in-frame sequences only. Checked studies attribute under half of the gap to unresolved V genes and leave the rest unexplained. The V and J calls and clone size were taken over from that table, and D and trimming were inferred from the DNA. The sample table records 120,000 to 150,000 clones; 90% of these occur just once. The top ten constitute roughly 3.2% of the sample.

This specimen's time point label, interpreted: baseline before first vaccination. Vaccinee samples came from UK trials COV001 and COV002, including a single-blind randomized controlled phase 2/3 trial of AZD1222 (ChAdOx1 nCoV-19) in healthy adults. Trial participant PBMC samples were collected at day 0 and day 28 after the second dose for TCRbeta chain sequencing. Overall study results and their limits: The 56-69-year group was small, and its depth increase did not reach significance, likely because of low power. Participants were mostly white British, with more females than males. The authors suggested clonal diversity may have been underestimated. Epitopes outside the regions mutated in the B.1.351 and B.1.1.7 variants were reportedly recognized by nearly half of the unique spike-specific TCRs. The vaccine-associated CD4 TCRs covered the entire spike protein, and the dominant responses fell in regions 160-218 and 743-854. Because no samples from the day 14 peak response were available, repertoires could be characterized only after the peak T cell response. A significant rise in spike-specific TCR breadth and depth was observed after two AZD1222 doses relative to day 0 and relative to MenACWY recipients. Conclusions about previously exposed vaccinees were limited because only a handful of AZD1222 recipients were SARS-CoV-2 seropositive at baseline.

The CDR1 and CDR2 encoded by the germline V gene are MNHEY and SVGAGI. Trimming takes 2 bases from V and 5 bases from J, and the germline ends sit 9 bases apart. CDR3 length: 14 amino acids, cysteine to phenylalanine. Left in the record is the CDR3 DNA by itself, 42 bases read in frame from the first base. Concerning this clone itself: Its antigen remains undetermined. No much larger clone exists at a distance of one base, and base qualities are not known.

Sequences were derived from peripheral blood, sampled on day 0 of AZD1222 vaccination. The chain uses TRBV6-5 and TRBJ2-2, and perhaps TRBD1 as D gene, on 5 matching bases. This receptor was taken from an adult in good health. The DNA is TGTGCCAGCAGTTACACCCAGGGAACCGGGGAGCTGTTTTTT. This sequence encodes CASSYTQGTGELFF.